Included here is one T cell receptor beta chain sequence, with context. The antigen remains unidentified. Germline V gene sequence: CDR1 KGHDR, CDR2 SFDVKD. The CDR3 is 15 residues long. Template switching by 5'RACE with UMIs generated the TCR beta cDNA. TCRdb derives one entry per CDR3 protein from the 5' RACE reads, leaving out DNA. The listing contains fewer than 200,000 distinct CDR3 sequences. This sample is part of a study of T cells expressing NK-cell markers. Overall study context: HCMV seropositivity characterized seven of the eight sequenced donors, and seronegativity one.

Study-wide findings and caveats: These clonotypes additionally ranked first within the CD3+CD56-NKG2C+ fraction of a few donors.

The chain uses TRBV24-1 and TRBJ2-2; TCRdb returns TRBD1, unconfirmable since there is no DNA. This receptor was taken from a woman between 18 and 75 years old in good health. Input material: blood T cells: a sorted CD56 or NKG2C T cell subset, CD4+ or CD8+ T cells, or bulk PBMC T cells (not recorded which). CDR3 sequence: CATSVNRGVDGELFF.